The clone carrying this TCR beta chain turned up a few times. The antigen is undetermined. TCRdb reprocessed the RT-PCR reads with MiXCR, giving one entry per CDR3 protein. The sample records some 850,000 distinct CDR3 sequences, around 18% being singletons. This sample was included in a study of response to subunit inactivated influenza vaccine. The study's findings and limits: Authors suggested that a seasonal influenza vaccination recruits few new T cells each time.

Trimming removed 0 bases from V and 4 bases from J, with 11 bases in between. Germline values: CDR1 SGHDT, CDR2 YYEEEE. The CDR3 consists of 15 residues. The chain is built from TRBV5-6 and TRBJ2-1; tentatively, D is TRBD1 or TRBD2 (5 bases each). This clonotype was sampled from a man between 50 and 59 years old who received an inactivated influenza vaccine. Sequencing used PBMCs from blood, obtained 5 to 6 days after vaccination. The CDR3 sequence is CASSLGGVPYNEQFF. CDR3 DNA: TGTGCCAGCAGCTTGGGAGGGGTCCCTTACAATGAGCAGTTCTTC.